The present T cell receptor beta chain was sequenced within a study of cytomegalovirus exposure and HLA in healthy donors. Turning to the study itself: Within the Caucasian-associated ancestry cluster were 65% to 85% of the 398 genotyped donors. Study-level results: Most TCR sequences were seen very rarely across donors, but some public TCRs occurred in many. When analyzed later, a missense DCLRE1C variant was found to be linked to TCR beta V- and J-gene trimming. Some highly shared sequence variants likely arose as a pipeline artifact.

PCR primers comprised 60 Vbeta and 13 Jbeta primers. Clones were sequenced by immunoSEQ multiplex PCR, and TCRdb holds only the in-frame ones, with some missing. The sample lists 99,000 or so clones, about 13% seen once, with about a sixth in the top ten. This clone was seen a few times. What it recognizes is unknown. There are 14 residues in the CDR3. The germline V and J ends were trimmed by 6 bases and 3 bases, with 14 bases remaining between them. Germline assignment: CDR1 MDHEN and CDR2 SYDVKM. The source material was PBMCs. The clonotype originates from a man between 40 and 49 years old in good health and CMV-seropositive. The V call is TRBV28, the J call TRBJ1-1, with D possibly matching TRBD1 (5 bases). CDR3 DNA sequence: TGTGCCAGCAGCCGAACCGGGGGGGACACTGAAGCTTTCTTT. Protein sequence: CASSRTGGDTEAFF.